Given below is one T cell receptor (beta chain) in context. The target antigen is unknown. The data were taken from a study of metastatic and nonmetastatic thyroid tumors. TCRdb re-analyzed the PCR reads using MiXCR. This sample has about 23,000 clones, with approximately 19% found just once. Germline-derived CDR1 and CDR2 are DFQATT and SNEGSKA (reference sequence). The V gene end was trimmed by 6 bases and the J gene end by 9 bases; junction bases not matched to a gene: 29. The CDR3 totals 21 residues. Each patient came to thyroid surgery without any prior treatment (of any kind). Study-level findings and limits: For both blood and tumor, malignant thyroid tumors reportedly showed significantly higher TCR beta diversity than benign nodules did.

The source material was blood. The rearrangement links TRBV20-1 to TRBJ2-1; 13 bases align to TRBD2. This TCR was sampled from a male donor with papillary thyroid cancer or a benign thyroid nodule (not recorded which). Some clones in this sample may be carry-over from other donors' samples. CDR3: CSAPDRDDPGLAGLGIGEQFF. CDR3 nucleotide sequence: TGCAGTGCACCGGACAGGGATGATCCGGGACTAGCGGGATTAGGTATTGGTGAGCAGTTCTTC.